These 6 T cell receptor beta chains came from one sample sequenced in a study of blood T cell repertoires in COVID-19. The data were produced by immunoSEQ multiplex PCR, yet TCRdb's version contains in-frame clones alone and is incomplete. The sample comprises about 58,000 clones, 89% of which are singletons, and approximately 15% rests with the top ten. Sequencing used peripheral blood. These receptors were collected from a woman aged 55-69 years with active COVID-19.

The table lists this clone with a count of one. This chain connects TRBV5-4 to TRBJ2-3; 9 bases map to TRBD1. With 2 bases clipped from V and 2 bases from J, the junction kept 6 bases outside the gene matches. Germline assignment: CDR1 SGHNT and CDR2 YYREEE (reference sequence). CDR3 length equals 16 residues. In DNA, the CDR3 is TGTGCCAGCAGCTTTAACCGGGACAGGGACACAGATACGCAGTATTTT. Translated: CASSFNRDRDTDTQYF.

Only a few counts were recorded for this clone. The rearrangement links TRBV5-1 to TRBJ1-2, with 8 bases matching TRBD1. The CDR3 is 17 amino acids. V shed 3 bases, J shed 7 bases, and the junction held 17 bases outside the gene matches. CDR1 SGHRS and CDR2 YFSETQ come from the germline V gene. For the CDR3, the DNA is TGCGCCAGCAGCTCAAGGACAGGGATGGGAAATGCTGGTGGCTACACCTTC. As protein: CASSSRTGMGNAGGYTF.

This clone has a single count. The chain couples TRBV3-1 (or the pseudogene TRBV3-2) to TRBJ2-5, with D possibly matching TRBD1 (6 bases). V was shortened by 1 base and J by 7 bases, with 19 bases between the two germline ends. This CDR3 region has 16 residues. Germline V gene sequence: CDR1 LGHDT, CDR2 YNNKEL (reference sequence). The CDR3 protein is CASSQVALGAGGTQYF. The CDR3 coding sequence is TGTGCCAGCAGCCAAGTTGCTTTGGGGGCGGGCGGGACCCAGTACTTC.

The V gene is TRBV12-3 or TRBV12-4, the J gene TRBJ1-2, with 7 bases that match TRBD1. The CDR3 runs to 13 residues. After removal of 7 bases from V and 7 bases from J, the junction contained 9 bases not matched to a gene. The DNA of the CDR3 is TGTGCCAGCACTACCCGACAGGGAGGTGGCTACACCTTC. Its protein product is CASTTRQGGGYTF.

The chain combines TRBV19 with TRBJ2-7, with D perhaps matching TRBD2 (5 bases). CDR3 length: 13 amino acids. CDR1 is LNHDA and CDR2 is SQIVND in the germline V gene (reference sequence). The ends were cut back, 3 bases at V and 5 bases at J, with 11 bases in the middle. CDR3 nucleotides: TGTGCCAGTAGTATCTCCCGGGGAGACGAGCAGTACTTC. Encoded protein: CASSISRGDEQYF.

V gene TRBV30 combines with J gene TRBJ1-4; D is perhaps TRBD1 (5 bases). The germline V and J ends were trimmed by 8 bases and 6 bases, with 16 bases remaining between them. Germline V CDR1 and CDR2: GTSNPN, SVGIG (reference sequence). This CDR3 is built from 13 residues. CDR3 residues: CAMSRGGHEKLFF. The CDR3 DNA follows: TGTGCCATGTCTCGGGGGGGACATGAAAAACTGTTTTTT.